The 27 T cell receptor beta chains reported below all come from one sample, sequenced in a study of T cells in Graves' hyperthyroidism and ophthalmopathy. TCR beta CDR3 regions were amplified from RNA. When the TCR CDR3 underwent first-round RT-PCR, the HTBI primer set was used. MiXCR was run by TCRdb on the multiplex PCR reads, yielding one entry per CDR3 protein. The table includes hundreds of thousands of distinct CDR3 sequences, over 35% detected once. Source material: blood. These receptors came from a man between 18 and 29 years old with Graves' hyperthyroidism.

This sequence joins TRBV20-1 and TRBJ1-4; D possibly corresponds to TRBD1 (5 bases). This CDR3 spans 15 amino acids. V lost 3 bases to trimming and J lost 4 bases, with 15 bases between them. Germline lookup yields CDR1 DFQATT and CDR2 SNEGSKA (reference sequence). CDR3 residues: CSASWGLEINEKLFF. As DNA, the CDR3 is TGCAGTGCTAGTTGGGGACTTGAAATTAATGAAAAACTGTTTTTT.

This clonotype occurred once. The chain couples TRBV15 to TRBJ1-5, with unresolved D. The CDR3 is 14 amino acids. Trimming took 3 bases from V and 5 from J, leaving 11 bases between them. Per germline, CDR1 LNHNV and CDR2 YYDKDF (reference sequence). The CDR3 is CATSSFGRYQPQHF. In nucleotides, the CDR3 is TGTGCCACCAGCAGCTTCGGGAGGTATCAGCCCCAGCATTTT.

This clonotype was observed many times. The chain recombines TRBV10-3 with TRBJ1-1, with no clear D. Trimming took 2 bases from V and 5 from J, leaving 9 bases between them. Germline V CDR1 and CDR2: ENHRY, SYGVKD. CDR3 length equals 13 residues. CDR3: CAISEGVETEAFF. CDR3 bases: TGTGCCATCAGTGAGGGGGTAGAGACTGAAGCTTTCTTT.

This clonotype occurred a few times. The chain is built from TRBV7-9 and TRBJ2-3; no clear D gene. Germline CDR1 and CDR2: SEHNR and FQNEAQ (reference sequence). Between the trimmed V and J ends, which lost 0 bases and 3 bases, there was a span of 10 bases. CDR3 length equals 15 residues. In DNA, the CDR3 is TGTGCCAGCAGCTTAGCGGGTGGTTCAACAGATACGCAGTATTTT. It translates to CASSLAGGSTDTQYF.

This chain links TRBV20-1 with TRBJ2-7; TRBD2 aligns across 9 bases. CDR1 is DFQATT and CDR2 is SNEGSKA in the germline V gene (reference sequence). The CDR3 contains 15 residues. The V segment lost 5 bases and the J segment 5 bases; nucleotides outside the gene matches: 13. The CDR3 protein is CSAAQGRAGGHEQYF. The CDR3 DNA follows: TGCAGTGCTGCACAGGGAAGGGCGGGGGGGCACGAGCAGTACTTC.

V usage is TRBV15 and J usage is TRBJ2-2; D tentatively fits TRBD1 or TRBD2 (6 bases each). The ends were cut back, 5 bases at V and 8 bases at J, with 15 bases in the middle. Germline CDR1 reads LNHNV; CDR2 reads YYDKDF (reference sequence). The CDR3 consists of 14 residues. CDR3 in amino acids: CATSRPGAGGELFF. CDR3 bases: TGTGCCACCAGCCGCCCGGGGGCAGGGGGGGAGCTGTTTTTT.

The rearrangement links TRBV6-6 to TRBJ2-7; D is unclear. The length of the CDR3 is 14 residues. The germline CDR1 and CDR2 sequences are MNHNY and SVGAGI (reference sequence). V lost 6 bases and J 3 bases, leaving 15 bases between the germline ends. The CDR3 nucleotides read TGTGCCAGCAGCTTGGACGGCACCGTCTACGAGCAGTACTTC. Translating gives CASSLDGTVYEQYF.

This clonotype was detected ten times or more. CDR3 protein: CASRGDSTEAFF. The CDR3 region has the DNA TGTGCCAGCCGCGGGGATAGCACTGAAGCTTTCTTT. The rearrangement links TRBV12-3 or TRBV12-4 to TRBJ1-1; no clear D. The CDR3 contains 12 residues. V was trimmed by 8 bases and J by 4 bases, leaving 11 bases between them.

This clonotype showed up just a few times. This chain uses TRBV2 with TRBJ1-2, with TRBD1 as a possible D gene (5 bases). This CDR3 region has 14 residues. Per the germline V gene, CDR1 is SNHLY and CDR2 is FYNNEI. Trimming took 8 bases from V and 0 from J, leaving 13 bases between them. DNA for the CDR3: TGTGCCAGCTCCCAGCGGACAACTAACTATGGCTACACCTTC. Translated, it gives CASSQRTTNYGYTF.

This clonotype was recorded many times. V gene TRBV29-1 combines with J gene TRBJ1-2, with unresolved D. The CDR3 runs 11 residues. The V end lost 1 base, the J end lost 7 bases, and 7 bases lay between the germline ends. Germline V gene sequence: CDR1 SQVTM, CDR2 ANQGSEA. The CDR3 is CSVEVSSGYTF. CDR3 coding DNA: TGCAGCGTTGAAGTCAGTTCTGGCTACACCTTC.

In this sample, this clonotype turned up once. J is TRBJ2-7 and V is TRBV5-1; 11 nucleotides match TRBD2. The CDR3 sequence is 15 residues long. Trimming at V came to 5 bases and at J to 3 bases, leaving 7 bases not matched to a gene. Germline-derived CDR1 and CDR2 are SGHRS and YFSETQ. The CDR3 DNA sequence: TGCGCCAGCAGTTCCCTAGCGGGAGGCCACTACGAGCAGTACTTC. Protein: CASSSLAGGHYEQYF.

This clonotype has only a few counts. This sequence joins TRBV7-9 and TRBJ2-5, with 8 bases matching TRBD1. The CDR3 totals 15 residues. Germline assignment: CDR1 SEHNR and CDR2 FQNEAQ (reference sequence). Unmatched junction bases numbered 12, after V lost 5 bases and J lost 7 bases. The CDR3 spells CASSHEDRVGATQYF. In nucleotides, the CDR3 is TGTGCCAGCAGCCACGAGGACAGGGTGGGGGCGACCCAGTACTTC. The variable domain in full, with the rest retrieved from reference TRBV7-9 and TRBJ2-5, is DTGVSQNPRHKITKRGQNVTFRCDPISEHNRLYWYRQTLGQGPEFLTYFQNEAQLEKSRLLSDRFSAERPKGSFSTLEIQRTEQGDSAMYLCASSHEDRVGATQYFGPGTRLLVL.

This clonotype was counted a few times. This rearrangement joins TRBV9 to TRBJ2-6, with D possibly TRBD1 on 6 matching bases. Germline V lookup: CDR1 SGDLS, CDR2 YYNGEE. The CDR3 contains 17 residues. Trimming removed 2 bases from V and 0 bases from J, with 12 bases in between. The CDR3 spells CASSVGDKSSGANVLTF. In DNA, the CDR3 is TGTGCCAGCAGCGTTGGGGACAAAAGCTCTGGGGCCAACGTCCTGACTTTC. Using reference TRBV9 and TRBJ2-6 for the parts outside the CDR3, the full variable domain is DSGVTQTPKHLITATGQRVTLRCSPRSGDLSVYWYQQSLDQGLQFLIQYYNGEERAKGNILERFSAQQFPDLHSELNLSSLELGDSALYFCASSVGDKSSGANVLTFGAGSRLTVL.

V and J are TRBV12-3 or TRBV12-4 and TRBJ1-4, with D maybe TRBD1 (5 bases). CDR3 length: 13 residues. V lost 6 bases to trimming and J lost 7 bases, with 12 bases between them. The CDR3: CASSSWRGEKLFF. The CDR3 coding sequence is TGTGCCAGCAGCTCTTGGAGGGGTGAAAAACTGTTTTTT.

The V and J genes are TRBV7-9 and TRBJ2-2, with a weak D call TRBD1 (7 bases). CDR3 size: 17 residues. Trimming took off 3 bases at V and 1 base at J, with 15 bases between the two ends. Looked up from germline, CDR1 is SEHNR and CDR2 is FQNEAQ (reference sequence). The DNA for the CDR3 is TGTGCCAGCAGCTTGGATGGAGGGGGCCGGAACACCGGGGAGCTGTTTTTT. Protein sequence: CASSLDGGGRNTGELFF.

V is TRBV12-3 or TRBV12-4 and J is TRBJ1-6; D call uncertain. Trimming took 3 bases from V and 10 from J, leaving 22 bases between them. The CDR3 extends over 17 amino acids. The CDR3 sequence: CASSFTPGRHLVSPLHF. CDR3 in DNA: TGTGCCAGCAGTTTCACGCCGGGCAGGCACCTAGTGTCACCCCTCCACTTT.

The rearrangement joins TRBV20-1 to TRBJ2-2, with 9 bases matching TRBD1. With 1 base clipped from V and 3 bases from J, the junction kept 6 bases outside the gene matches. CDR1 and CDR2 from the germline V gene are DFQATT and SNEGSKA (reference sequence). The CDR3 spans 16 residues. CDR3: CSARVPWTGDTGELFF. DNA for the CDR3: TGCAGTGCTAGAGTTCCCTGGACAGGGGACACCGGGGAGCTGTTTTTT.

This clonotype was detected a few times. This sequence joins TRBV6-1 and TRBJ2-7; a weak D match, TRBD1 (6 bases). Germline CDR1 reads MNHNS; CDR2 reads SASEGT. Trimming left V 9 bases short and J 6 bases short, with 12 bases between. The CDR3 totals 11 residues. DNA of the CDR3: TGTGCCAGGACAGGTCTCGGCGAGCAGTACTTC. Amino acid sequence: CARTGLGEQYF.

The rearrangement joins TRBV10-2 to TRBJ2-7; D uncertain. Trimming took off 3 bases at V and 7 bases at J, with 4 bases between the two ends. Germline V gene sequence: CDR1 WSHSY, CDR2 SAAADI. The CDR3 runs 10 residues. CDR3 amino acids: CASSENEQYF. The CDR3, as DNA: TGCGCCAGCAGTGAAAATGAGCAGTACTTC.

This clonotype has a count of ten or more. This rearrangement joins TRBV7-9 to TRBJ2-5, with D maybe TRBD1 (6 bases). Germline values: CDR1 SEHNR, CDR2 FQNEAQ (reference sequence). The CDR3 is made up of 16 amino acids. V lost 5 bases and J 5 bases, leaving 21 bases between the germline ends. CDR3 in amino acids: CASSHPPTGWPETQYF. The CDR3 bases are TGTGCCAGCAGCCATCCTCCGACAGGTTGGCCGGAGACCCAGTACTTC.

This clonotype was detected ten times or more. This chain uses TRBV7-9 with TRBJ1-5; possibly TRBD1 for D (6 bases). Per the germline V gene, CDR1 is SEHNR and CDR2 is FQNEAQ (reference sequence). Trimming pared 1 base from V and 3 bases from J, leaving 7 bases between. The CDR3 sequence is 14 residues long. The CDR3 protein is CASSLEGDNQPQHF. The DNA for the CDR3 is TGTGCCAGCAGCTTAGAGGGGGACAATCAGCCCCAGCATTTT.

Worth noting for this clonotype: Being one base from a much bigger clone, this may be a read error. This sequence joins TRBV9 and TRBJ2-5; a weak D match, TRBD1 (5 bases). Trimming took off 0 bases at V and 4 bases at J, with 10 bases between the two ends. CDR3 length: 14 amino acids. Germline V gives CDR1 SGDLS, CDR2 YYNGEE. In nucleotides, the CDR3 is TGTGCCAGCAGCGTAGAGGGGAAGGGAGAGACCCAGTACTTC. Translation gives CASSVEGKGETQYF.

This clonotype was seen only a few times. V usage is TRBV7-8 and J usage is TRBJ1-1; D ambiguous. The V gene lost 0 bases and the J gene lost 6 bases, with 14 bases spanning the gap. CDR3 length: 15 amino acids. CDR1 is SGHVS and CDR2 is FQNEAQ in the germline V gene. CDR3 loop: CASSLAYGNRAEAFF. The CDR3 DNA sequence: TGTGCCAGCAGCTTAGCGTACGGGAATAGGGCTGAAGCTTTCTTT. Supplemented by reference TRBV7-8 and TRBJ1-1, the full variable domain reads GAGVSQSPRYKVAKRGQDVALRCDPISGHVSLFWYQQALGQGPEFLTYFQNEAQLDKSGLPSDRFFAERPEGSVSTLKIQRTQQEDSAVYLCASSLAYGNRAEAFFGQGTRLTVV.

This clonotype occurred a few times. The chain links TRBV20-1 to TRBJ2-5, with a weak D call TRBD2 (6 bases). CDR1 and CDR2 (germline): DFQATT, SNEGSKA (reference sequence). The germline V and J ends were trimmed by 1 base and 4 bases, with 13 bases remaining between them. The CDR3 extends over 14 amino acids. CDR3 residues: CSARADSGGETQYF. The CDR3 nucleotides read TGCAGTGCTAGAGCGGATAGCGGTGGAGAGACCCAGTACTTC.

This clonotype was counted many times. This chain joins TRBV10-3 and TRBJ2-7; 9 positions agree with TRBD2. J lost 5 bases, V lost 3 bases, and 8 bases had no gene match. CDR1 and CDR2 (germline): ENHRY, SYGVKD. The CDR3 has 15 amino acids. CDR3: CAISDSSGAGDEQYF. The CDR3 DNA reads TGTGCCATCAGTGACTCTAGCGGGGCCGGGGACGAGCAGTACTTC.

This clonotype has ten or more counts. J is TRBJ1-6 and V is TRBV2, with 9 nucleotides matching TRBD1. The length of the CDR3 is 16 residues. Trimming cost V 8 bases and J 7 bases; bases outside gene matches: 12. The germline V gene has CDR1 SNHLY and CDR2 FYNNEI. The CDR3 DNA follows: TGTGCCAGCCGGGACAGGGCAATACGGGACAATTCACCCCTCCACTTT. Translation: CASRDRAIRDNSPLHF.

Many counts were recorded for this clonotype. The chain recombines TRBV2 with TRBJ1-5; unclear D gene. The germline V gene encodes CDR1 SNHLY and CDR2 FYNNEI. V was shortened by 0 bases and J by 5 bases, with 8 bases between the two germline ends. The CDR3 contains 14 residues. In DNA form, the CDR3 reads TGTGCCAGCAGTGAAGCGCTAGGGTATCAGCCCCAGCATTTT. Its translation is CASSEALGYQPQHF.